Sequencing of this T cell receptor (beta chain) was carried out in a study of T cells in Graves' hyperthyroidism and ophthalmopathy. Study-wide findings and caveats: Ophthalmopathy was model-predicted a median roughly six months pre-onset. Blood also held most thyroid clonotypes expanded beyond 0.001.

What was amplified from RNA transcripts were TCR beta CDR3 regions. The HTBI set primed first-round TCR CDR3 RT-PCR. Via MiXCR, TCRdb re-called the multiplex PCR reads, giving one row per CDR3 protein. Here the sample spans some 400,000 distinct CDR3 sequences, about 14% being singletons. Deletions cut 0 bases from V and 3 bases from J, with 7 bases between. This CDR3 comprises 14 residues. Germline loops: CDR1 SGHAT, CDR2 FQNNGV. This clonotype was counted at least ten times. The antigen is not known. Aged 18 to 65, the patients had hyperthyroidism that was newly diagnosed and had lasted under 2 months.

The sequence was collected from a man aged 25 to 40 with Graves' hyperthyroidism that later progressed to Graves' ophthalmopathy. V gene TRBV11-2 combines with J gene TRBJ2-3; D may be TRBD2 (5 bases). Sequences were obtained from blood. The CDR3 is CASSLDVATDTQYF. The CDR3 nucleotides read TGTGCCAGCAGCTTAGACGTAGCGACAGATACGCAGTATTTT.